A single T cell receptor beta chain is shown here with its context. The antigen remains unidentified. Healthy Caucasians from Russia aged roughly 6 to 90 served as donors. Roughly 10 milliliters was the volume of peripheral blood drawn from each donor. The data originate from a study of blood T cells in healthy people across ages. Study-level points and caveats: It was the long-lived donors that had more naive CD4+ cells and higher diversity than aged donors.

A second about 7 to 11 cycle PCR used barcoded and J-beta primers. A single record per CDR3 protein comes from TCRdb applying MiXCR to the 5' RACE reads. This sample has approximately 730,000 distinct CDR3 sequences, with approximately 53% found just once. The CDR3 consists of 13 residues. V lost 3 bases, J lost 3 bases, and 3 bases stayed unmatched. In germline, CDR1 is SGDLS, CDR2 YYNGEE. Sequenced: blood. The genes are TRBV9 and TRBJ2-7; TRBD1 matches at 7 bases. This receptor was obtained from a man aged 80 or over in good health. CDR3 DNA: TGTGCCAGCAGCGGGGACAGTTTCTACGAGCAGTACTTC. This sequence encodes CASSGDSFYEQYF.